The clone carrying this T cell receptor beta chain has only one observation. The data were taken from a study of blood T cell repertoires in COVID-19. The wider study: The United States, Italy and Spain provided the acute and convalescent COVID-19 samples. Sample material is recorded as cDNA or gDNA derived from T cells, B-cell-depleted T cells, or PBMCs.

The length of the CDR3 is 16 residues. Original handling: How many nucleated cells were present was estimated from reference gene primer amplification. Assay: immunoSEQ multiplex PCR; the TCRdb copy retains only in-frame clones and omits some. Clone size and the V and J calls come from that table; the DNA yielded D and trimming. Of some 22,000 clones listed, roughly 88% were seen once; the top ten hold roughly 24%. The chain has TRBV12-2 and TRBJ1-1; no DNA check was done on the table's D call, TRBD1. TRBV12-2 is noted as a pseudogene. This clonotype originated in a human donor with active COVID-19. The donor label of this sample is uncertain. Material: peripheral blood. The CDR3 region is CASRLGSQGGNTEAFF. The CDR3 DNA reads TGTGCAAGTCGCTTAGGGTCACAGGGGGGAAACACTGAAGCTTTCTTT.